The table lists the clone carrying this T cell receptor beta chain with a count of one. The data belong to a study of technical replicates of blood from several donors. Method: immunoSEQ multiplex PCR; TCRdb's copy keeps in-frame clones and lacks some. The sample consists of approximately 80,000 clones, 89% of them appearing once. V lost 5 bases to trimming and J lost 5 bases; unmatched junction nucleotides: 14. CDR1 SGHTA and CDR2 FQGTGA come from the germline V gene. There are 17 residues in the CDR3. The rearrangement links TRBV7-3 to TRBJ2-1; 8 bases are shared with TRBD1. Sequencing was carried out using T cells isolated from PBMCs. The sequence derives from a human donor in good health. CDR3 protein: CASSPNRLDRGNNEQFF. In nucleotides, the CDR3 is TGTGCCAGCAGCCCGAACAGGTTAGACAGGGGTAACAATGAGCAGTTCTTC.